This TCR beta chain is from a study of shared clonotypes between healthy human individuals. Overall study findings and caveats: The study generally estimated greater richness for naive than memory subsets. Among a handful of donors, roughly 5% of naive CD4 clonotypes were found in common.

Sequencing was at deep level. Method: immunoSEQ multiplex PCR; TCRdb's copy keeps in-frame clones and lacks some. Counted here are approximately 1,000,000 clones, 70% to 85% occurring once; the ten biggest clones make up more than 0.85%. The germline V gene encodes CDR1 SGHRS and CDR2 YFSETQ. V was trimmed by 4 bases and J by 3 bases, leaving 14 bases between them. CDR3 size: 15 residues. Note on this clone: What it binds is unknown.

The chain is built from TRBV5-1 and TRBJ2-1; D is possibly TRBD1 (6 bases). The clonotype was recovered from a man between 18 and 29 years old in good health. Some clones in this sample may be carry-over from other donors' samples. The sequenced sample was memory CD4+ T cells from PBMCs. Subset denoted: CD45RA-negative fraction. The CDR3 nucleotides read TGCGCCAGCAGCCCACAGGGTTTCCTCTACAATGAGCAGTTCTTC. Protein sequence: CASSPQGFLYNEQFF. The variable domain in full, with the rest retrieved from reference TRBV5-1 and TRBJ2-1, is KAGVTQTPRYLIKTRGQQVTLSCSPISGHRSVSWYQQTPGQGLQFLFEYFSETQRNKGNFPGRFSGRQFSNSRSEMNVSTLELGDSALYLCASSPQGFLYNEQFFGPGTRLTVL.